This section outlines one T cell receptor (beta chain) sequence together with its context. This specimen comes from a study of T-cell reconstitution after alpha-beta-depleted transplantation in children. Preparation of the TCRbeta library used unique molecular identifiers. TCRdb re-analysed the PCR reads in MiXCR, keeping a single row per CDR3 protein. The table includes fewer than 1 million distinct CDR3 sequences, around 15% detected once. Material: PBMCs, mostly from graft donor cells, obtained 360 days after TCRalphabeta/CD19-depleted stem cell transplant. The sequence came from a male patient between 5 and 17 years old who had a stem cell transplant for acute lymphoblastic leukemia, so the T cells may come from the graft donor.

The chain's CDR3 is CASSLTMAGNYNEQFF. Written as DNA, the CDR3 is TGTGCCAGCAGTTTAACGATGGCGGGGAATTACAATGAGCAGTTCTTC. The chain uses TRBV12-3 or TRBV12-4 and TRBJ2-1; maybe TRBD2 (6 bases). The V end was cut by 2 bases, the J end by 4 bases, with 15 bases between. The CDR3 is 16 amino acids.